The T cell receptor (beta chain) under discussion was sequenced for a study of T-cell reconstitution after alpha-beta-depleted transplantation in children. The TCRbeta library incorporated unique molecular identifiers. A single record per CDR3 protein comes from TCRdb applying MiXCR to the PCR reads. The profile shows some 590,000 distinct CDR3 sequences, about 10% of them singletons. CDR3 length: 12 amino acids. The V gene lost 6 bases and the J gene lost 10 bases, with 16 bases spanning the gap. Germline CDR1 MNHEY, CDR2 SVGEGT. This material consisted of PBMCs from the stem cell graft donor, taken from the stem cell graft. The chain combines TRBV6-2 or TRBV6-3 with TRBJ2-7, with D unclear. The sequence derives from a human donor who donated a stem cell graft to a child with acute myeloid leukemia. The CDR3 DNA reads TGTGCCAGCAGCCATCCTGGAAACCTCCAGTACTTC. Amino acids: CASSHPGNLQYF.